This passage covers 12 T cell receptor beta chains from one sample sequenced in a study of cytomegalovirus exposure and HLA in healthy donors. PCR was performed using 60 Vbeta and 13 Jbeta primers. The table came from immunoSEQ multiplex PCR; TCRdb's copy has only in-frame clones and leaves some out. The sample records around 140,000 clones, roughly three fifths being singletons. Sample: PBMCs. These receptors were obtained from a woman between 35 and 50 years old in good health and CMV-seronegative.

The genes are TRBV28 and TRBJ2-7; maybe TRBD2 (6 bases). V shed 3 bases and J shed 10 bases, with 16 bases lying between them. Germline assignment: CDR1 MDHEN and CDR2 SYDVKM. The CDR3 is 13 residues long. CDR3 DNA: TGTGCCAGCAGTTTCGGGGGACGGTACTTCCAGTACTTC. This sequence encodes CASSFGGRYFQYF.

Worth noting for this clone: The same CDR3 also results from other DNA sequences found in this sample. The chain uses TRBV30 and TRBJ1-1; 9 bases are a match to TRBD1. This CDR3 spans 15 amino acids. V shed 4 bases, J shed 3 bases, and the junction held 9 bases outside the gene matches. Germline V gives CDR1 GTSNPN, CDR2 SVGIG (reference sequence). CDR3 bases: TGTGCCTGGACCCGGGACAGGGAGAGGTACACTGAAGCTTTCTTT. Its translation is CAWTRDRERYTEAFF.

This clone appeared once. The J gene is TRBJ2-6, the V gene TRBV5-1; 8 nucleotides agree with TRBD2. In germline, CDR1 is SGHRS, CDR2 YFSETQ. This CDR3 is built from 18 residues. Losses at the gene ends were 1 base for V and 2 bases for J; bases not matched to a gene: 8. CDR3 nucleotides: TGCGCCAGCAGCTTGAGTCAAGCGGGGGTAACTGGGGCCAACGTCCTGACTTTC. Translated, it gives CASSLSQAGVTGANVLTF.

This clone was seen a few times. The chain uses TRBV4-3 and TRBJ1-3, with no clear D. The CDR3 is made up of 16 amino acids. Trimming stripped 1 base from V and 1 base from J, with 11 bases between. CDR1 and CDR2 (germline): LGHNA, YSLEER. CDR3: CASSQGARMSGNTIYF. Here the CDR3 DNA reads TGCGCCAGCAGCCAAGGGGCCCGAATGTCTGGAAACACCATATATTTT.

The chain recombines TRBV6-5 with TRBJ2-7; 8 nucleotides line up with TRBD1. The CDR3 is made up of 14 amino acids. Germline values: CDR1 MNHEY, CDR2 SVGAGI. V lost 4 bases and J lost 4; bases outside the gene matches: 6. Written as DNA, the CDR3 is TGTGCCAGCAGTTTAGGACAGGGCATTTACGAGCAGTACTTC. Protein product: CASSLGQGIYEQYF.

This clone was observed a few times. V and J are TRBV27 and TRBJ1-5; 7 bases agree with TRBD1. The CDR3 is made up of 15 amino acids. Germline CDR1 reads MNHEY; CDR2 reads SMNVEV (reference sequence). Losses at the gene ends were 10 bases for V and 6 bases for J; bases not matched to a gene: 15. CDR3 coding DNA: TGTGCCACCAAATCAGGACAGGCGGGTGGTCAGCCCCAGCATTTT. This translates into CATKSGQAGGQPQHF.

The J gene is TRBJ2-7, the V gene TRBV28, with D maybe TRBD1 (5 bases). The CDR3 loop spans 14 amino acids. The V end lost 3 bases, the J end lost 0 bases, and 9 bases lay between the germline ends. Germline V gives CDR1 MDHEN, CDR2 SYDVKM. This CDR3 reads CASSLSGRSYEQYF. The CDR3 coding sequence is TGTGCCAGCAGTTTGTCAGGGCGCTCCTACGAGCAGTACTTC.

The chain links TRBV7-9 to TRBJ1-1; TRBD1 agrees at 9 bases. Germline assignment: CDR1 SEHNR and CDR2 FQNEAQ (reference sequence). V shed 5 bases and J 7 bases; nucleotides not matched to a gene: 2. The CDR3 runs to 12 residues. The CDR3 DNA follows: TGTGCCAGCAGCCGGACAGGGGTTGAAGCTTTCTTT. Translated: CASSRTGVEAFF.

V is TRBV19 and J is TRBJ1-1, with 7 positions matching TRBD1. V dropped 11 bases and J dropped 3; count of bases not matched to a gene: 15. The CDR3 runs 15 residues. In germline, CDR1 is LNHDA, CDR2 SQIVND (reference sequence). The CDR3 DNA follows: TGTGCCGCCCGAGGACCTCGACAGGGCCACACTGAAGCTTTCTTT. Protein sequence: CAARGPRQGHTEAFF.

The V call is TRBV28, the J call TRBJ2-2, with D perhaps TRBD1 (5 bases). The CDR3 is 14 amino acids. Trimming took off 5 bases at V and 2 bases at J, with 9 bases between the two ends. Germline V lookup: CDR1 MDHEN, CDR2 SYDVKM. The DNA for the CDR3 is TGTGCCAGCAGTGGACACCCCAACACCGGGGAGCTGTTTTTT. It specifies CASSGHPNTGELFF.

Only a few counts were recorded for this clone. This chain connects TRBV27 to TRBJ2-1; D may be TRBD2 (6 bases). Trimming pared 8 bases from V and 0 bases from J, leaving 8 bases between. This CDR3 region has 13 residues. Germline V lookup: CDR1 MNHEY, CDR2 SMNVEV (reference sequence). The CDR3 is CASLGGSYNEQFF. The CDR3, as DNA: TGTGCCAGCTTGGGGGGCTCCTACAATGAGCAGTTCTTC.

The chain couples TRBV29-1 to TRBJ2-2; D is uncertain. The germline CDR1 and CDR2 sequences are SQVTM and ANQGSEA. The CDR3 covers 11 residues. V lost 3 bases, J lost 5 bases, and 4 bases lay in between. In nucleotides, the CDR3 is TGCAGCGTTGAGTCTACCGGGGAGCTGTTTTTT. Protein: CSVESTGELFF.